Shown below are 16 T cell receptor beta chains from a single sample sequenced in a study of blood T cell repertoires in COVID-19. Clones were read by immunoSEQ multiplex PCR, and TCRdb kept only the in-frame ones, dropping some. The sample has about 300,000 clones; more than 75% are singletons. Sequencing was carried out using peripheral blood. Receptors originate from a man between 65 and 80 years old with acute or convalescent COVID-19.

The chain employs TRBV9 and TRBJ1-2; 9 bases fit TRBD1. This CDR3 has 14 residues. The germline V gene has CDR1 SGDLS and CDR2 YYNGEE. V gave up 3 bases and J gave up 4 bases; unmatched junction bases: 4. The CDR3 is CASSAHRGPYGYTF. The CDR3 DNA follows: TGTGCCAGCAGCGCCCACAGGGGGCCCTATGGCTACACCTTC.

This rearrangement joins TRBV3-1 (or the pseudogene TRBV3-2) to TRBJ1-5; TRBD1 matches at 7 bases. This CDR3 has 15 amino acids. Looked up from germline, CDR1 is LGHDT and CDR2 is YNNKEL (reference sequence). The trim removed 0 bases at V and 4 bases at J, leaving 3 bases unmatched. The CDR3 sequence: CASSQDSGQNQPQHF. The CDR3 DNA reads TGTGCCAGCAGCCAAGATTCGGGACAGAATCAGCCCCAGCATTTT.

This rearrangement joins TRBV5-1 to TRBJ1-6, with D unresolved. The V end lost 4 bases, the J end lost 5 bases, and 10 bases lay between the germline ends. Per the germline V gene, CDR1 is SGHRS and CDR2 is YFSETQ. The length of the CDR3 is 14 residues. DNA of the CDR3: TGCGCCAGCAGCCCTACAGAAAATAATTCACCCCTCCACTTT. This encodes CASSPTENNSPLHF.

The rearrangement joins TRBV19 to TRBJ2-5; 8 bases map to TRBD1. This CDR3 is built from 15 residues. V lost 0 bases, J lost 5 bases, and 5 bases stayed unmatched. Germline assignment: CDR1 LNHDA and CDR2 SQIVND (reference sequence). The CDR3 loop is CASSIDRGRGETQYF. The DNA for the CDR3 is TGTGCCAGTAGTATAGACAGGGGGCGCGGGGAGACCCAGTACTTC. Filled out from reference TRBV19 and TRBJ2-5, the complete variable domain reads DGGITQSPKYLFRKEGQNVTLSCEQNLNHDAMYWYRQDPGQGLRLIYYSQIVNDFQKGDIAEGYSVSREKKESFPLTVTSAQKNPTAFYLCASSIDRGRGETQYFGPGTRLLVL.

The J gene is TRBJ1-2, the V gene TRBV30; possibly TRBD1 for D (5 bases). Germline CDR1 and CDR2: GTSNPN and SVGIG (reference sequence). V was cut by 0 bases and J by 5 bases, with 10 bases left in between. The CDR3 has 13 amino acids. The CDR3 loop is CAWSVQVVYGYTF. The CDR3 DNA reads TGTGCCTGGAGTGTACAGGTTGTGTATGGCTACACCTTC.

This clone has a single count. The rearrangement uses TRBV29-1 and TRBJ1-2; D is unresolved. Germline V gives CDR1 SQVTM, CDR2 ANQGSEA. V gave up 7 bases and J gave up 0 bases, with 9 bases separating them. This CDR3 is 12 amino acids long. DNA for the CDR3: TGCAGCGGGGGAACGGCTAACTATGGCTACACCTTC. Its translation: CSGGTANYGYTF.

V gene TRBV19 combines with J gene TRBJ1-5; D is ambiguous. The V end lost 3 bases, the J end lost 3 bases, and 6 bases lay between the germline ends. The germline V gene encodes CDR1 LNHDA and CDR2 SQIVND (reference sequence). CDR3 size: 13 residues. CDR3: CASSMSFNQPQHF. The CDR3, as DNA: TGTGCCAGTAGTATGAGTTTCAATCAGCCCCAGCATTTT.

The CDR3 DNA sequence: TGTGCCTGGAGGGGGGAGCGGGGGGGCGTAAAGACCCAGTACTTC. Protein product: CAWRGERGGVKTQYF. The chain links TRBV30 to TRBJ2-5; 10 positions match TRBD2. V shed 3 bases and J 6 bases; nucleotides not matched to a gene: 10. The CDR3 is 15 residues long. Germline CDR1 and CDR2: GTSNPN and SVGIG (reference sequence).

The genes are TRBV5-1 and TRBJ2-1; 13 bases map to TRBD2. From germline, CDR1 is SGHRS and CDR2 YFSETQ. The V segment lost 3 bases and the J segment 6 bases; nucleotides outside the gene matches: 3. The CDR3 extends over 15 amino acids. This CDR3 reads CASSWGTSGINEQFF. The CDR3 nucleotides read TGCGCCAGCAGCTGGGGGACTAGCGGGATCAATGAGCAGTTCTTC.

The CDR3 nucleotides are TGTGCCAGCAGTTTCGACCGGACAGCACTTGAAGCTTTCTTT. It yields the protein CASSFDRTALEAFF. This chain uses TRBV6-2 or TRBV6-3 with TRBJ1-1; D is perhaps TRBD1 (6 bases). Germline lookup yields CDR1 MNHEY and CDR2 SVGEGT. V lost 4 bases and J lost 7, with 16 bases in between. CDR3 length: 14 amino acids.

The V gene is TRBV2, the J gene TRBJ2-3; perhaps TRBD2 as D (5 bases). Trimming removed 7 bases from V and 6 bases from J, with 11 bases in between. This CDR3 spans 12 amino acids. Germline CDR1 SNHLY, CDR2 FYNNEI. CDR3: CASTLDLDTQYF. CDR3 bases: TGTGCCAGCACTTTGGACTTGGATACGCAGTATTTT.

This clone was counted a single time. This rearrangement joins TRBV19 to TRBJ2-5; 11 bases map to TRBD2. CDR3 length: 15 residues. Germline V CDR1 and CDR2: LNHDA, SQIVND (reference sequence). The J segment lost 5 bases and the V segment lost 6 bases, leaving 8 bases of the junction unmatched. The CDR3 reads CASSLGLAVGETQYF. The DNA of the CDR3 is TGTGCCAGTAGCCTGGGACTAGCGGTTGGGGAGACCCAGTACTTC. The whole variable domain, filled in from reference TRBV19 and TRBJ2-5, reads DGGITQSPKYLFRKEGQNVTLSCEQNLNHDAMYWYRQDPGQGLRLIYYSQIVNDFQKGDIAEGYSVSREKKESFPLTVTSAQKNPTAFYLCASSLGLAVGETQYFGPGTRLLVL.

The chain couples TRBV4-3 to TRBJ2-5, with D unresolved. The ends were cut back, 0 bases at V and 0 bases at J, with 8 bases in the middle. Germline CDR1 and CDR2: LGHNA and YSLEER. The CDR3 is 15 amino acids. CDR3 in DNA: TGCGCCAGCAGCCAAGAATTGTCTTACCAAGAGACCCAGTACTTC. It codes for CASSQELSYQETQYF.

The genes are TRBV25-1 and TRBJ2-2, with TRBD1 matching 7 bases. V was clipped by 5 bases and J by 4 bases; unmatched bases: 7. This CDR3 comprises 15 residues. Germline CDR1 is MGHDK and CDR2 is SYGVNS. CDR3 DNA: TGTGCCAGCAGTAAAGACAGGGCGGGCACCGGGGAGCTGTTTTTT. Translated, it gives CASSKDRAGTGELFF.

The rearrangement uses TRBV4-2 and TRBJ2-7; D perhaps matches TRBD1 (5 bases). Germline CDR1 reads LGHNA; CDR2 reads YNFKEQ. CDR3 length equals 16 residues. The V gene lost 0 bases and the J gene lost 2 bases, with 14 bases spanning the gap. In DNA form, the CDR3 reads TGTGCCAGCAGCCAAGACCCCGCAGGGCGAGCCTACGAGCAGTACTTC. The encoded protein is CASSQDPAGRAYEQYF.

The V and J genes are TRBV5-1 and TRBJ2-3, with D possibly TRBD2 on 5 matching bases. Germline loops: CDR1 SGHRS, CDR2 YFSETQ. Trimming stripped 4 bases from V and 6 bases from J, with 6 bases between. The CDR3 is 11 residues long. Written as DNA, the CDR3 is TGCGCCAGCAGCGAGGGTGATACGCAGTATTTT. Translating gives CASSEGDTQYF.